The 4 T cell receptor beta chains given below trace back to one sample, sequenced in a study of identical twins. Using its own MiXCR run on the 5' RACE reads, TCRdb lists one record per CDR3 protein. The sample holds around 510,000 distinct CDR3 sequences; roughly an eighth are singletons and the top ten take 0.8% to 1%. In addition, the sample was reused for a study of yellow fever vaccine responses in identical twins.

The sample comprised CD4+ T cells sorted from blood. The source of these receptors is a woman aged 18-29 years in good health.

This clonotype occurred many times. The chain carries TRBV20-1 and TRBJ1-5; D uncertain. This CDR3 is 12 amino acids long. Trimming stripped 1 base from V and 7 bases from J, with 8 bases between. Per the germline V gene, CDR1 is DFQATT and CDR2 is SNEGSKA (reference sequence). The CDR3 here is CSARAGLQPQHF. CDR3 nucleotide sequence: TGCAGTGCTAGAGCTGGGTTACAGCCCCAGCATTTT.

The rearrangement uses TRBV3-1 and TRBJ1-2; TRBD1 matches at 7 bases. The germline CDR1 and CDR2 sequences are LGHDT and YNNKEL (reference sequence). The CDR3 consists of 15 residues. Trimming removed 1 base from V and 2 bases from J; junction bases left unmatched: 4. The CDR3 DNA reads TGTGCCAGCAGCCAAGGACAGGGATTAAACTATGGCTACACCTTC. Its translation is CASSQGQGLNYGYTF. Full variable domain (remainder filled in from reference TRBV3-1 and TRBJ1-2): DTAVSQTPKYLVTQMGNDKSIKCEQNLGHDTMYWYKQDSKKFLKIMFSYNNKELIINETVPNRFSPKSPDKAHLNLHINSLELGDSAVYFCASSQGQGLNYGYTFGSGTRLTVV.

This clonotype was counted at least ten times. CDR3 region: CASSRTSGANTGELFF. In nucleotides, the CDR3 is TGTGCCAGCAGCCGGACTAGCGGGGCGAACACCGGGGAGCTGTTTTTT. The chain couples TRBV14 to TRBJ2-2; 12 nucleotides align to TRBD2. This CDR3 contains 16 residues. Germline CDR1 is SGHDN and CDR2 is FVKESK. The V segment lost 4 bases and the J segment 0 bases; nucleotides outside the gene matches: 0.

The DNA for the CDR3 is TGTGCCATCAGTGCTGGACCGGGCACCGGGGAGCTGTTTTTT. This sequence encodes CAISAGPGTGELFF. The gene calls are TRBV10-3 and TRBJ2-2, with D unclear. CDR1 is ENHRY, CDR2 SYGVKD, per germline. CDR3 length: 14 residues. V lost 4 bases and J lost 4, with 10 bases in between.